The 25 T cell receptor beta chains reported below all come from one sample, sequenced in a study of OX40 agonist ivuxolimab in advanced cancers. Profiling relied on immunoSEQ multiplex PCR, and the TCRdb table lists in-frame clones only, not all of them. The profile shows some 20,000 clones, 80% to 85% of them singletons. Sample: CD4+ or CD8+ T cells sorted from blood, taken in a trial of the OX40 agonist ivuxolimab. The receptors originated from an adult with an advanced solid tumor such as melanoma, head and neck, liver or kidney cancer.

The chain employs TRBV14 and TRBJ1-1; no firm D call. Trimming left V 4 bases short and J 4 bases short, with 10 bases between. The CDR3 spans 13 residues. Looked up from germline, CDR1 is SGHDN and CDR2 is FVKESK. The CDR3 protein is CASSPRRVTEAFF. CDR3 bases: TGTGCCAGCAGCCCCCGGCGGGTCACTGAAGCTTTCTTT.

This clone has a handful of counts. J is TRBJ2-7 and V is TRBV7-9; 8 nucleotides agree with TRBD2. This CDR3 is 12 amino acids long. V dropped 5 bases and J dropped 9; count of bases not matched to a gene: 6. Germline V gives CDR1 SEHNR, CDR2 FQNEAQ (reference sequence). This chain's CDR3 is CASSPGGVGQYF. The CDR3 coding sequence is TGTGCCAGCAGCCCCGGGGGGGTCGGGCAGTACTTC.

Notes on this clone: An end of the junction differs from the germline gene, which may be a read error. The genes are TRBV4-2 and TRBJ2-6; D perhaps matches TRBD1 (5 bases). This CDR3 has 12 residues. The V gene's germline CDR1 is LGHNA and CDR2 YNFKEQ. The CDR3 coding sequence is TGTGCCAGCAGCCAAGATGGCCAGGGTCTAACCTTC. Encoded protein: CASSQDGQGLTF.

The genes are TRBV27 and TRBJ2-3; 8 positions agree with TRBD2. The germline gives CDR1 MNHEY, CDR2 SMNVEV (reference sequence). The CDR3 totals 15 residues. Trimming at V came to 2 bases and at J to 4 bases, leaving 5 bases not matched to a gene. This CDR3 is CASSLRLAIPDTQYF. DNA of the CDR3: TGTGCCAGCAGTTTACGACTAGCGATCCCAGATACGCAGTATTTT.

This clone was seen a handful of times. The chain carries TRBV28 and TRBJ2-7, with no clear D. Germline lookup yields CDR1 MDHEN and CDR2 SYDVKM. Trimming left V 3 bases short and J 9 bases short, with 18 bases between. The CDR3 is 14 amino acids. The CDR3 region is CASSLLQPADGQYF. The CDR3 DNA reads TGTGCCAGCAGTTTGTTACAGCCAGCCGACGGGCAGTACTTC.

The chain combines TRBV27 with TRBJ1-4; possible D gene TRBD1, 5 bases. Germline V gene data show CDR1 as MNHEY and CDR2 as SMNVEV (reference sequence). V lost 0 bases and J 10 bases, leaving 18 bases between the germline ends. The CDR3 loop spans 16 amino acids. The CDR3 region has the DNA TGTGCCAGCAGTTTATCCCTCCCGGGGGTTAATCTAAAACTGTTTTTT. Amino acid sequence: CASSLSLPGVNLKLFF.

The V gene is TRBV9, the J gene TRBJ2-1; D call uncertain. The germline CDR1 and CDR2 sequences are SGDLS and YYNGEE. The CDR3 runs 15 residues. The V end lost 2 bases, the J end lost 5 bases, and 14 bases lay between the germline ends. The CDR3 sequence is CASSVQPNPNNEQFF. CDR3 sequence (DNA): TGTGCCAGCAGCGTCCAGCCTAACCCCAACAATGAGCAGTTCTTC.

With regard to this clone: The same CDR3 arises from other DNA sequences in this sample as well. The chain is built from TRBV30 and TRBJ1-6, with unresolved D. There are 14 residues in the CDR3. Trimming removed 3 bases at V and 14 bases at J, with 20 bases between. Germline V gives CDR1 GTSNPN, CDR2 SVGIG (reference sequence). In nucleotides, the CDR3 is TGTGCCTGGAGCGTACGTCATTCCCTAAGTACCCTCCACTTT. Translating it yields CAWSVRHSLSTLHF.

The CDR3 loop reads CASSLEPNFNEQFF. In DNA, the CDR3 is TGTGCCAGCAGCTTAGAACCAAATTTTAATGAGCAGTTCTTC. The J gene is TRBJ2-1, the V gene TRBV7-2; D gene ambiguous. This CDR3 region has 14 residues. Germline-derived CDR1 and CDR2 are SGHTA and FQGNSA. V was shortened by 1 base and J by 7 bases, with 11 bases between the two germline ends.

Only one count was recorded for this clone. The chain links TRBV4-1 to TRBJ2-7; D not resolved. The germline V gene has CDR1 MGHRA and CDR2 YSYEKL. The V end was cut by 0 bases, the J end by 6 bases, with 12 bases between. The CDR3 is 14 residues long. CDR3 sequence (DNA): TGCGCCAGCAGCCAAGACAGGCTAGTGGGCGAGCAGTACTTC. Amino acids: CASSQDRLVGEQYF.

J is TRBJ2-2 and V is TRBV11-1; D might be TRBD1 or TRBD2, each matching 6 bases. Trimming removed 2 bases at V and 7 bases at J, with 11 bases between. The CDR3 loop spans 14 amino acids. The germline CDR1 and CDR2 sequences are SGHAT and FQDESV (reference sequence). The CDR3 region has the DNA TGTGCCAGCAGCTTATCCGGGGGCAACGGGGAGCTGTTTTTT. Translated: CASSLSGGNGELFF. Complete variable domain (other parts from reference TRBV11-1 and TRBJ2-2): EAEVAQSPRYKITEKSQAVAFWCDPISGHATLYWYRQILGQGPELLVQFQDESVVDDSQLPKDRFSAERLKGVDSTLKIQPAELGDSAMYLCASSLSGGNGELFFGEGSRLTVL.

The rearrangement links TRBV10-1 to TRBJ2-5, with a possible D match to TRBD2 (5 bases). V was pared by 8 bases and J by 4 bases, with 8 bases between. This CDR3 has 11 amino acids. Germline V lookup: CDR1 WNHNN, CDR2 SYGVQD (reference sequence). The DNA for the CDR3 is TGCGCCAGCCTAGAGGGAGAGACCCAGTACTTC. Translated, it gives CASLEGETQYF.

This clone was observed a few times. The V call is TRBV21-1, the J call TRBJ1-5. TRBV21-1 is noted as a pseudogene. The CDR3 covers 16 residues. Written as DNA, the CDR3 is TGTGCCAGCAGCCCGCTAGCGGGTTATAGCAATCAGCCCCAGCATTTT. Protein product: CASSPLAGYSNQPQHF.

The V gene is TRBV4-2, the J gene TRBJ2-6, with TRBD1 matching over 7 bases. Germline assignment: CDR1 LGHNA and CDR2 YNFKEQ. J was trimmed by 2 bases and V by 0 bases; bases with no gene match: 13. This CDR3 contains 20 residues. CDR3 in amino acids: CASSQDLSLAGGAGANVLTF. In DNA, the CDR3 is TGTGCCAGCAGCCAAGATCTTTCGTTGGCAGGGGGTGCTGGGGCCAACGTCCTGACTTTC.

V is TRBV7-2 and J is TRBJ1-2; possible D gene TRBD1, 5 bases. Germline CDR1 SGHTA, CDR2 FQGNSA. The CDR3 has 16 residues. Trimming pared 0 bases from V and 4 bases from J, leaving 15 bases between. This CDR3 reads CASSLASTGTSYGYTF. As DNA, the CDR3 is TGTGCCAGCAGCTTAGCGTCTACCGGGACGTCCTATGGCTACACCTTC.

The chain couples TRBV5-5 to TRBJ1-2, with D tentatively TRBD1 (6 bases). CDR3 length: 13 residues. The V gene lost 4 bases and the J gene lost 3 bases, with 10 bases spanning the gap. Germline V gene lookup returns CDR1 SGHKS and CDR2 YYEKEE (reference sequence). The CDR3 bases are TGTGCCAGCAGCCAGGACAGCTACTATGGCTACACCTTC. Protein sequence: CASSQDSYYGYTF.

The chain uses TRBV9 and TRBJ1-1; 10 nucleotides align to TRBD1. V was clipped by 0 bases and J by 4 bases; unmatched bases: 6. Germline assignment: CDR1 SGDLS and CDR2 YYNGEE. There are 16 residues in the CDR3. In DNA form, the CDR3 reads TGTGCCAGCAGCGTAGAACCGGGACAGGGGAGCACTGAAGCTTTCTTT. Translation: CASSVEPGQGSTEAFF. The full variable domain, completed using reference TRBV9 and TRBJ1-1, is DSGVTQTPKHLITATGQRVTLRCSPRSGDLSVYWYQQSLDQGLQFLIQYYNGEERAKGNILERFSAQQFPDLHSELNLSSLELGDSALYFCASSVEPGQGSTEAFFGQGTRLTVV.

This chain connects TRBV28 to TRBJ1-5, with 7 bases identical to TRBD1. The CDR3 runs to 14 residues. Germline assignment: CDR1 MDHEN and CDR2 SYDVKM. V trimming: 7 bases; J trimming: 6 bases; junction bases outside the gene matches: 9. The CDR3 coding sequence is TGTGCCAGCATAAGAACAGGGGTCGGTCAGCCCCAGCATTTT. Amino acid sequence: CASIRTGVGQPQHF. Full variable domain (rest looked up from reference TRBV28 and TRBJ1-5): DVKVTQSSRYLVKRTGEKVFLECVQDMDHENMFWYRQDPGLGLRLIYFSYDVKMKEKGDIPEGYSVSREKKERFSLILESASTNQTSMYLCASIRTGVGQPQHFGDGTRLSIL.

This chain uses TRBV7-9 with TRBJ1-2; unclear D gene. This CDR3 region has 12 residues. Germline V CDR1 and CDR2: SEHNR, FQNEAQ (reference sequence). V was clipped by 5 bases and J by 4 bases, with 8 bases between them. The CDR3 nucleotides read TGTGCCAGCAGCCTCGACACCTATGGCTACACCTTC. Its protein product is CASSLDTYGYTF. The variable domain in full, completed from reference TRBV7-9 and TRBJ1-2, reads DTGVSQNPRHKITKRGQNVTFRCDPISEHNRLYWYRQTLGQGPEFLTYFQNEAQLEKSRLLSDRFSAERPKGSFSTLEIQRTEQGDSAMYLCASSLDTYGYTFGSGTRLTVV.

This clone showed up just a few times. The rearrangement uses TRBV15 and TRBJ2-7, with 9 bases identical to TRBD1. CDR3 length: 15 residues. Per the germline V gene, CDR1 is LNHNV and CDR2 is YYDKDF (reference sequence). Trimming at V came to 6 bases and at J to 7 bases, leaving 13 bases not matched to a gene. The chain's CDR3 is CATSREWTGAHEQYF. CDR3 coding DNA: TGTGCCACCAGTAGGGAGTGGACAGGGGCCCATGAGCAGTACTTC.

The chain employs TRBV7-2 and TRBJ1-3; possible D gene TRBD1, 5 bases. V lost 2 bases, J lost 7 bases, and 6 bases lay in between. Germline-derived CDR1 and CDR2 are SGHTA and FQGNSA. The CDR3 is 12 amino acids. The CDR3 DNA reads TGTGCCAGCAGCTTACAGGGTAACACCATATATTTT. It codes for CASSLQGNTIYF.

The chain recombines TRBV11-3 with TRBJ2-5; possible D gene TRBD2, 5 bases. The germline V gene encodes CDR1 SGHNT and CDR2 YENEEA. The CDR3 is 14 amino acids. The ends were cut back, 1 base at V and 3 bases at J, with 9 bases in the middle. The CDR3, as DNA: TGTGCCAGCAGCTTAGGTCGGGAAGAAGAGACCCAGTACTTC. As protein: CASSLGREEETQYF.

This clone was recorded a few times. The CDR3 here is CASSDGAGQNQPQHF. The CDR3 bases are TGTGCCAGCAGTGATGGGGCAGGGCAAAATCAGCCCCAGCATTTT. V gene TRBV2 combines with J gene TRBJ1-5; maybe TRBD1 (5 bases). The V gene's germline CDR1 is SNHLY and CDR2 FYNNEI. This CDR3 is 15 amino acids long. The V end lost 3 bases, the J end lost 4 bases, and 13 bases lay between the germline ends.

J is TRBJ2-1 and V is TRBV27, with D perhaps TRBD2 (6 bases). Trimming removed 5 bases from V and 4 bases from J, with 12 bases in between. Germline CDR1 MNHEY, CDR2 SMNVEV (reference sequence). This CDR3 region has 14 residues. The CDR3 DNA is TGTGCCAGCAGTCCTGGGACTGGGTACAATGAGCAGTTCTTC. Residues: CASSPGTGYNEQFF.

This clone was picked up a small number of times. This chain joins TRBV7-3 and TRBJ2-1, with 7 bases fitting TRBD2. The CDR3 runs 15 residues. After removal of 1 base from V and 2 bases from J, the junction contained 2 bases not matched to a gene. Germline CDR1 SGHTA, CDR2 FQGTGA. In DNA form, the CDR3 reads TGTGCCAGCAGCTTAAGCGGGAGCCCCTACAATGAGCAGTTCTTC. Residues: CASSLSGSPYNEQFF.